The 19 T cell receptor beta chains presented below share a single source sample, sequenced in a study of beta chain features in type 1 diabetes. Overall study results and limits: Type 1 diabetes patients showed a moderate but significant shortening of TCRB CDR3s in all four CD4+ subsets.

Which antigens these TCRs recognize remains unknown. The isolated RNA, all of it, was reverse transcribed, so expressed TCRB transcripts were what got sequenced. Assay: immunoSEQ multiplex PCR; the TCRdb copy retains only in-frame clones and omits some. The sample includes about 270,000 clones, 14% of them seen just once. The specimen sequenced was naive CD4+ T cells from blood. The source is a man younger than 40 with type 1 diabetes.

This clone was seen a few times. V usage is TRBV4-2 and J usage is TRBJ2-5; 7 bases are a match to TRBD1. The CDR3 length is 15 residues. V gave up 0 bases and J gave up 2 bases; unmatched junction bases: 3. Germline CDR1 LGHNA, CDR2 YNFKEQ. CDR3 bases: TGTGCCAGCAGCCAAGAGTGGGGACAGCAAGAGACCCAGTACTTC. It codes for CASSQEWGQQETQYF.

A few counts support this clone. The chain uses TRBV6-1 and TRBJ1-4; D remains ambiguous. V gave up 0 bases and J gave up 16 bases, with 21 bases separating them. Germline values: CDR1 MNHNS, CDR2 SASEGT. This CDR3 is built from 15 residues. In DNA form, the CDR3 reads TGTGCCAGCAGTGAAGCGCGTACCGGGGATACGCTTCGGTTTTTT. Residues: CASSEARTGDTLRFF.

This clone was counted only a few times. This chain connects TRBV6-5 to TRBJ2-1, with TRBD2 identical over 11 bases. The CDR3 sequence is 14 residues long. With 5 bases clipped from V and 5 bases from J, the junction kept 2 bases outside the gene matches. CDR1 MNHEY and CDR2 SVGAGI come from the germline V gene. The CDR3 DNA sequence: TGTGCCAGCAGTGTGACTAGCGGGAACAATGAGCAGTTCTTC. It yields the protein CASSVTSGNNEQFF.

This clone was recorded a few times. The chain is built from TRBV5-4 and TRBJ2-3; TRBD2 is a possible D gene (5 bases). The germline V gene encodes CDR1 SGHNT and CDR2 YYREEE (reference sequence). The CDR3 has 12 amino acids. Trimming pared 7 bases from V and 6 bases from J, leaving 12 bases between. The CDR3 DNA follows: TGTGCCAGCTCGCCCCGGAGGGATACGCAGTATTTT. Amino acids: CASSPRRDTQYF.

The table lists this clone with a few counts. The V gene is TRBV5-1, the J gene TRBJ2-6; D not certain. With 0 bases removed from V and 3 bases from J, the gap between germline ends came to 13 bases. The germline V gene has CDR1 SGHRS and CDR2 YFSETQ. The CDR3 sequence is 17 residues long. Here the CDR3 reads CASSLVPLPGGANVLTF. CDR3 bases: TGCGCCAGCAGCTTGGTTCCGCTCCCGGGTGGGGCCAACGTCCTGACTTTC. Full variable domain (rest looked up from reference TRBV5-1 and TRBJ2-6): KAGVTQTPRYLIKTRGQQVTLSCSPISGHRSVSWYQQTPGQGLQFLFEYFSETQRNKGNFPGRFSGRQFSNSRSEMNVSTLELGDSALYLCASSLVPLPGGANVLTFGAGSRLTVL.

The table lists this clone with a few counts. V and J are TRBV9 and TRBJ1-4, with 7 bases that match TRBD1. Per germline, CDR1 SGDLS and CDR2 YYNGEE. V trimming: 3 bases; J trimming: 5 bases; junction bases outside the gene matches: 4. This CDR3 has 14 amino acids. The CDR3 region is CASSGTGVNEKLFF. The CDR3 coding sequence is TGTGCCAGCAGCGGGACAGGTGTGAATGAAAAACTGTTTTTT. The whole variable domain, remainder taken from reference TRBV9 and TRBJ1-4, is DSGVTQTPKHLITATGQRVTLRCSPRSGDLSVYWYQQSLDQGLQFLIQYYNGEERAKGNILERFSAQQFPDLHSELNLSSLELGDSALYFCASSGTGVNEKLFFGSGTQLSVL.

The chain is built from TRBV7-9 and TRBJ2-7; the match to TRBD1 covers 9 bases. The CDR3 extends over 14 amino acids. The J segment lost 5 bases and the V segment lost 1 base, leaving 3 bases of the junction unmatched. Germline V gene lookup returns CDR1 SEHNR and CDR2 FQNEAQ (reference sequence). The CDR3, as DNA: TGTGCCAGCAGCTTAGGAGGGACAGGGAACGAGCAGTACTTC. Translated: CASSLGGTGNEQYF.

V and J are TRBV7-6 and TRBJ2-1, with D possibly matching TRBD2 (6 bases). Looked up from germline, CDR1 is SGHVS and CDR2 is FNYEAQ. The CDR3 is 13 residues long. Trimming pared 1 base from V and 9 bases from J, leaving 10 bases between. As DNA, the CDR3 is TGTGCCAGCAGCTTAGACCGGGGGAGTGAGCAGTTCTTC. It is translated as CASSLDRGSEQFF. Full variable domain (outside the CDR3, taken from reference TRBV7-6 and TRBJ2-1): GAGVSQSPRYKVTKRGQDVALRCDPISGHVSLYWYRQALGQGPEFLTYFNYEAQQDKSGLPNDRFSAERPEGSISTLTIQRTEQRDSAMYRCASSLDRGSEQFFGPGTRLTVL.

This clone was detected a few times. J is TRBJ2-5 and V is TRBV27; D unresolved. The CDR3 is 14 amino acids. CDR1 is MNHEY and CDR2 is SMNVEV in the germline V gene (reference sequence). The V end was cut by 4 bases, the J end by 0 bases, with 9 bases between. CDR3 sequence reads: CASSSNQDQETQYF. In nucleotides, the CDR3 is TGTGCCAGCAGTTCAAACCAGGACCAAGAGACCCAGTACTTC.

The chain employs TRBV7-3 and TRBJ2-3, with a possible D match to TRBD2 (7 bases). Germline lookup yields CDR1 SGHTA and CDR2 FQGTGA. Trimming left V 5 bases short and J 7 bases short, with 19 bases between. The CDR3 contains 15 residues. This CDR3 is CASSPRGGGPHTQYF. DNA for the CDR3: TGTGCCAGCAGCCCCCGAGGGGGGGGTCCCCATACGCAGTATTTT.

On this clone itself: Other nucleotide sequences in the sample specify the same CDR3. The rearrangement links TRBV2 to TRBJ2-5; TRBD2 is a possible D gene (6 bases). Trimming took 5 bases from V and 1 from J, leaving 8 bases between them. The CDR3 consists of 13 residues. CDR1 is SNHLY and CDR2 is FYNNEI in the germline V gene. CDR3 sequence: CASSRDSQETQYF. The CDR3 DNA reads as TGTGCCAGCAGTCGGGACTCCCAAGAGACCCAGTACTTC.

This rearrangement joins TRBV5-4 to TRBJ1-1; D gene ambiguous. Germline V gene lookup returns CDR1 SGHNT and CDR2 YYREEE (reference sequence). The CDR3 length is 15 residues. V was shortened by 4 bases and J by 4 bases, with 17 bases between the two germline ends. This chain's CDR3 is CASSPLDIGVTEAFF. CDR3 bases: TGTGCCAGCAGCCCCCTTGATATCGGTGTCACTGAAGCTTTCTTT.

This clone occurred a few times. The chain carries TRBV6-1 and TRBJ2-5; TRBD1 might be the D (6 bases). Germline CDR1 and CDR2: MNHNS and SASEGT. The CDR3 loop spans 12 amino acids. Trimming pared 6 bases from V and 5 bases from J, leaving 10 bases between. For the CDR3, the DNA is TGTGCCAGCAGCGCAGACAGGGAGACCCAGTACTTC. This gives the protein CASSADRETQYF.

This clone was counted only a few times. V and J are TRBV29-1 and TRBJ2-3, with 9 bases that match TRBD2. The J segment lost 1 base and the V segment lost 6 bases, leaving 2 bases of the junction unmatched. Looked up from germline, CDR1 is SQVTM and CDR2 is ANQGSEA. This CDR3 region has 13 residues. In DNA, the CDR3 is TGCAGCGTGTTAGCGGGGGGCACAGATACGCAGTATTTT. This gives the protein CSVLAGGTDTQYF.

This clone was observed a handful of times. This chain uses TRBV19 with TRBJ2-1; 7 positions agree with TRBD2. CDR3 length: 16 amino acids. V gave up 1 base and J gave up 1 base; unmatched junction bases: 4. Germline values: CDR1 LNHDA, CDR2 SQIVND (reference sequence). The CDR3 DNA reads TGTGCCAGTAGTATAGCAGCGGGACTTTCCTACAATGAGCAGTTCTTC. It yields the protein CASSIAAGLSYNEQFF.

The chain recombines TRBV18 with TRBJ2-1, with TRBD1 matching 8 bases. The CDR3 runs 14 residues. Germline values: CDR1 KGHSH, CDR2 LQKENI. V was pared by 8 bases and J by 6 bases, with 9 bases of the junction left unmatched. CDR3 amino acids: CASHEDRASNEQFF. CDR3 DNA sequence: TGTGCCAGCCATGAGGACAGGGCCTCCAATGAGCAGTTCTTC. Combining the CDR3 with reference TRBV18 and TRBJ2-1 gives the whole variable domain NAGVMQNPRHLVRRRGQEARLRCSPMKGHSHVYWYRQLPEEGLKFMVYLQKENIIDESGMPKERFSAEFPKEGPSILRIQQVVRGDSAAYFCASHEDRASNEQFFGPGTRLTVL.

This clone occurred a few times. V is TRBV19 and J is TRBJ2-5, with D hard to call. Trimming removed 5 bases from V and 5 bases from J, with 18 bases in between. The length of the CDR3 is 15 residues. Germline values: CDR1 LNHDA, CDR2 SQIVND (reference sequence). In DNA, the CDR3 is TGTGCCAGTAGTTTCCTGACACCGAACTCGGAGACCCAGTACTTC. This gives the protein CASSFLTPNSETQYF.

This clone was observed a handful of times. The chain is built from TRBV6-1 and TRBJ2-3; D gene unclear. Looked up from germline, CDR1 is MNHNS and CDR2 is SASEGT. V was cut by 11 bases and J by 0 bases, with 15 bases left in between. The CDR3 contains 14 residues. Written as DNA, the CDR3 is TGTGCCTCTGAGCCGGGTACTAGCACAGATACGCAGTATTTT. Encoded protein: CASEPGTSTDTQYF.

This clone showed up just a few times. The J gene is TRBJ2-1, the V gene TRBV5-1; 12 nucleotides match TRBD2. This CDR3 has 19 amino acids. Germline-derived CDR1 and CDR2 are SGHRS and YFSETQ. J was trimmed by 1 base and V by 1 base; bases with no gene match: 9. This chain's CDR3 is CASSLRLAGGSSSYNEQFF. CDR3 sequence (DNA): TGCGCCAGCAGCTTGCGCCTAGCGGGAGGGTCGTCGTCCTACAATGAGCAGTTCTTC.